This T cell receptor (beta chain) came from a study of blood T cell repertoires in COVID-19. At the level of the study: Acute-phase and convalescent COVID-19 samples originated in the United States, Italy and Spain.

Deletions cut 0 bases from V and 7 bases from J, with 10 bases between. CDR1 is SQVTM, CDR2 ANQGSEA, per germline. CDR3 length equals 13 residues. Assay used: immunoSEQ multiplex PCR; TCRdb lists only in-frame clones, some missing. The table lists about 210,000 clones, over 70% of them singletons, with 2.5% to 3% in the top ten. The chain carries TRBV29-1 and TRBJ1-5; the D is unclear. The TCR sequence derives from a man in his fifties or sixties with active or convalescent COVID-19. The sequencing sample was made of peripheral blood. The CDR3 spells CSVEEPVGQPQHF. Written as DNA, the CDR3 is TGCAGCGTTGAAGAACCGGTCGGGCAGCCCCAGCATTTT.